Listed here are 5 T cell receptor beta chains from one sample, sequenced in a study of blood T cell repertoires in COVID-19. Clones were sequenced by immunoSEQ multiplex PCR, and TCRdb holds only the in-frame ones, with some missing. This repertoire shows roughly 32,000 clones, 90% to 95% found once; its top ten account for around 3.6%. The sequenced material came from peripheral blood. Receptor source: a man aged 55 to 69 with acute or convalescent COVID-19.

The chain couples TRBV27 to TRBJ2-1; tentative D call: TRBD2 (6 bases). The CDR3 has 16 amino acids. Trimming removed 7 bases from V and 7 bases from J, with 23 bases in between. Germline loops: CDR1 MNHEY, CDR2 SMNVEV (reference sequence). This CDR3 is CASTRGYGSFNNEQFF. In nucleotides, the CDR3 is TGTGCCAGCACCCGGGGGTACGGTTCGTTTAATAATGAGCAGTTCTTC.

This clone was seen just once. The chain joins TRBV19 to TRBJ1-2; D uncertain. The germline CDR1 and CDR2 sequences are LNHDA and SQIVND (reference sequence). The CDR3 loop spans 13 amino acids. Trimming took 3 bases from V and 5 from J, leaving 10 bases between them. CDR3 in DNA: TGTGCCAGTAGTATTGGGCCGGCATATGGCTACACCTTC. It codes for CASSIGPAYGYTF.

CDR3 region: CASSPPSFDRQLNTEAFF. The CDR3 bases are TGTGCCAGCTCACCCCCTTCCTTCGACAGGCAGCTAAACACTGAAGCTTTCTTT. This chain uses TRBV18 with TRBJ1-1, with TRBD1 as a possible D gene (6 bases). The CDR3 spans 18 residues. V was trimmed by 3 bases and J by 2 bases, leaving 22 bases between them. The germline gives CDR1 KGHSH, CDR2 LQKENI.

CDR3: CASSSGLAAETQYF. The CDR3 DNA reads as TGTGCCAGCAGCTCGGGACTAGCGGCGGAGACCCAGTACTTC. The chain is built from TRBV7-2 and TRBJ2-5; TRBD2 matches at 11 bases. Looked up from germline, CDR1 is SGHTA and CDR2 is FQGNSA. This CDR3 is 14 amino acids long. The V segment lost 4 bases and the J segment 5 bases; nucleotides outside the gene matches: 3.

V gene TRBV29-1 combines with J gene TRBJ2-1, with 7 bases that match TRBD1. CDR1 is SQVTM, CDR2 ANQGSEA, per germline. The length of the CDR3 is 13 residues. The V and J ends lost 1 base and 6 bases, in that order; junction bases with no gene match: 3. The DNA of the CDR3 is TGCAGCGTTGAAGGACAGGGTGGCAATGAGCAGTTCTTC. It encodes CSVEGQGGNEQFF.